The 29 T cell receptor beta chains reported below all come from one sample, sequenced in a study of T cell changes during pregnancy in multiple sclerosis. Method: immunoSEQ multiplex PCR; TCRdb's copy keeps in-frame clones and lacks some. The sample lists about 80,000 clones, 89% occurring once. Sample: peripheral blood, taken before pregnancy. The receptors shown here come from a female donor with multiple sclerosis, enrolled in a pregnancy study.

The chain is built from TRBV4-3 and TRBJ2-2; D is unclear. Looked up from germline, CDR1 is LGHNA and CDR2 is YSLEER. V was trimmed by 0 bases and J by 6 bases, leaving 5 bases between them. CDR3 length: 13 residues. The CDR3 protein is CASSQEVAGELFF. CDR3 DNA: TGCGCCAGCAGCCAAGAGGTAGCCGGGGAGCTGTTTTTT.

This rearrangement joins TRBV30 to TRBJ1-3; D call uncertain. The V gene's germline CDR1 is GTSNPN and CDR2 SVGIG (reference sequence). The CDR3 is 14 residues long. Between the trimmed V and J ends, which lost 2 bases and 0 bases, there was a span of 8 bases. DNA of the CDR3: TGTGCCTGGAGTTTCGGGAGCTCTGGAAACACCATATATTTT. Translation gives CAWSFGSSGNTIYF.

This chain uses TRBV10-3 with TRBJ1-2, with D unresolved. Germline loops: CDR1 ENHRY, CDR2 SYGVKD. The CDR3 length is 14 residues. V was pared by 2 bases and J by 7 bases, with 14 bases between. CDR3 DNA: TGTGCCATCAGTGAGCTGGTGGAAGCGGGTGGCTACACCTTC. Translated, it gives CAISELVEAGGYTF.

The chain joins TRBV5-8 to TRBJ1-4, with D perhaps TRBD1 (5 bases). This CDR3 has 16 residues. Trimming left V 3 bases short and J 2 bases short, with 14 bases between. The V gene's germline CDR1 is SGHTS and CDR2 YDEGEE. The CDR3 nucleotides are TGTGCCAGCAGCTCCCGCGGGGCAGGGACTAATGAAAAACTGTTTTTT. It translates to CASSSRGAGTNEKLFF.

The chain is built from TRBV7-3 and TRBJ1-2; D not certain. Per the germline V gene, CDR1 is SGHTA and CDR2 is FQGTGA. The CDR3 has 14 residues. V dropped 5 bases and J dropped 4 bases, with 14 bases sitting between them. CDR3 region: CASSPRVATYGYTF. The CDR3 DNA reads as TGTGCCAGCAGCCCACGGGTAGCAACCTATGGCTACACCTTC.

The chain uses TRBV6-1 and TRBJ1-2; D remains unclear. Trimming shortened V by 4 bases and J by 0 bases, and 6 bases separated the two germline ends. The germline V gene has CDR1 MNHNS and CDR2 SASEGT. This CDR3 has 13 residues. CDR3 nucleotides: TGTGCCAGCAGTGGGAGGGCTAACTATGGCTACACCTTC. Its protein product is CASSGRANYGYTF.

The chain links TRBV18 to TRBJ1-5; TRBD1 matches at 8 bases. The germline V gene encodes CDR1 KGHSH and CDR2 LQKENI. This CDR3 has 16 residues. Germline trimming cut 0 bases from V and 5 bases from J; bases unmatched to any gene: 6. This CDR3 is CASSPPTGGEDQPQHF. The CDR3 nucleotides are TGTGCCAGCTCACCACCTACAGGGGGAGAGGATCAGCCCCAGCATTTT.

The V gene is TRBV7-9, the J gene TRBJ2-7; the match to TRBD1 covers 11 bases. CDR3 size: 15 residues. Germline loops: CDR1 SEHNR, CDR2 FQNEAQ (reference sequence). V shed 7 bases, J shed 3 bases, and the junction held 8 bases outside the gene matches. CDR3 region: CASTVPGQGGYEQYF. For the CDR3, the DNA is TGTGCCAGCACCGTTCCGGGACAGGGGGGCTACGAGCAGTACTTC.

The V and J genes are TRBV28 and TRBJ1-1, with 8 bases matching TRBD1. The CDR3 covers 15 residues. The V segment lost 8 bases and the J segment 4 bases; nucleotides outside the gene matches: 12. The germline V gene encodes CDR1 MDHEN and CDR2 SYDVKM. CDR3 sequence reads: CASGRPPTGGTEAFF. DNA for the CDR3: TGTGCCAGCGGACGACCCCCAACAGGGGGCACTGAAGCTTTCTTT. Together with reference TRBV28 and TRBJ1-1, the CDR3 gives the full variable domain: DVKVTQSSRYLVKRTGEKVFLECVQDMDHENMFWYRQDPGLGLRLIYFSYDVKMKEKGDIPEGYSVSREKKERFSLILESASTNQTSMYLCASGRPPTGGTEAFFGQGTRLTVV.

This rearrangement joins TRBV5-6 to TRBJ2-3; 14 bases are a match to TRBD2. Trimming cost V 3 bases and J 1 base; bases outside gene matches: 7. The germline V gene encodes CDR1 SGHDT and CDR2 YYEEEE. This CDR3 is built from 18 residues. CDR3 bases: TGTGCCAGCAGCTGGGACCCGGGACTAGCGGGGGGCACAGATACGCAGTATTTT. As protein: CASSWDPGLAGGTDTQYF.

The chain employs TRBV6-1 and TRBJ2-1; 10 nucleotides agree with TRBD2. V lost 2 bases and J lost 2; bases outside the gene matches: 12. Germline V gives CDR1 MNHNS, CDR2 SASEGT. The CDR3 is 19 residues long. CDR3 residues: CASSEHVLAGDQTYNEQFF. CDR3 DNA sequence: TGTGCCAGCAGTGAACACGTGCTAGCGGGGGATCAGACCTACAATGAGCAGTTCTTC.

This chain joins TRBV6-4 and TRBJ2-3; D is possibly TRBD2 (7 bases). The CDR3 extends over 15 amino acids. V lost 5 bases to trimming and J lost 2 bases, with 14 bases between them. The germline gives CDR1 MRHNA, CDR2 SNTAGT. The CDR3 nucleotides read TGTGCCAGCAGTCGGAGGGGGGGTATCACAGATACGCAGTATTTT. This gives the protein CASSRRGGITDTQYF.

A few counts support this clone. This chain links TRBV2 with TRBJ1-1, with D unclear. The V end lost 6 bases, the J end lost 1 base, and 12 bases lay between the germline ends. Per the germline V gene, CDR1 is SNHLY and CDR2 is FYNNEI. The CDR3 runs to 14 residues. The CDR3 protein is CASSPGLENTEAFF. The CDR3 DNA is TGTGCCAGCAGCCCAGGACTTGAGAACACTGAAGCTTTCTTT.

The chain joins TRBV6-1 to TRBJ1-5; no clear D. The CDR3 extends over 17 amino acids. V was trimmed by 1 base and J by 0 bases, leaving 13 bases between them. From germline, CDR1 is MNHNS and CDR2 SASEGT. The CDR3 here is CASSEEVTDYSNQPQHF. The CDR3 nucleotides are TGTGCCAGCAGTGAAGAAGTAACGGACTATAGCAATCAGCCCCAGCATTTT.

The V and J genes are TRBV18 and TRBJ2-2, with D possibly TRBD2 on 6 matching bases. The germline V gene encodes CDR1 KGHSH and CDR2 LQKENI. This CDR3 is built from 14 residues. V was cut by 6 bases and J by 0 bases, with 8 bases left in between. CDR3 in amino acids: CASSRGANTGELFF. The CDR3 region has the DNA TGTGCCAGCTCCCGCGGGGCGAACACCGGGGAGCTGTTTTTT.

The V and J genes are TRBV5-6 and TRBJ1-3; possibly TRBD1 for D (6 bases). Trimming cost V 4 bases and J 0 bases, with 17 bases left between them. Germline-derived CDR1 and CDR2 are SGHDT and YYEEEE. CDR3 length: 17 amino acids. CDR3 residues: CASSTPRTASSGNTIYF. In DNA form, the CDR3 reads TGTGCCAGCAGCACCCCCCGGACAGCCAGCTCTGGAAACACCATATATTTT.

CDR3 coding DNA: TGTGCCAGCAGCTTAACAACGGGGGGGCGTGGTGAGCAGTTCTTC. Translated, it gives CASSLTTGGRGEQFF. The genes are TRBV7-3 and TRBJ2-1; 8 bases align to TRBD2. CDR1 SGHTA and CDR2 FQGTGA come from the germline V gene. The CDR3 covers 15 residues. V trimming: 0 bases; J trimming: 9 bases; junction bases outside the gene matches: 7.

This chain connects TRBV4-1 to TRBJ1-5; D unclear. The ends were cut back, 0 bases at V and 6 bases at J, with 12 bases in the middle. The CDR3 is 15 amino acids. Germline lookup yields CDR1 MGHRA and CDR2 YSYEKL. The CDR3 region is CASSQDPREGQPQHF. The CDR3 DNA reads as TGCGCCAGCAGCCAAGATCCGCGGGAGGGTCAGCCCCAGCATTTT.

The V gene is TRBV5-1, the J gene TRBJ2-7; 7 bases line up with TRBD2. Unmatched junction bases numbered 4, after V lost 4 bases and J lost 0 bases. This CDR3 has 14 residues. Germline V CDR1 and CDR2: SGHRS, YFSETQ. The CDR3 nucleotides are TGCGCCAGCAGCCAGCGGGGAAGCTCCTACGAGCAGTACTTC. Translating gives CASSQRGSSYEQYF.

The chain combines TRBV5-1 with TRBJ1-6; 10 nucleotides align to TRBD1. V shed 0 bases, J shed 10 bases, and the junction held 7 bases outside the gene matches. This CDR3 is built from 16 residues. Per the germline V gene, CDR1 is SGHRS and CDR2 is YFSETQ. Here the CDR3 DNA reads TGCGCCAGCAGCTTGGGCCGGGACAGGGGTGGATCACCCCTCCACTTT. This translates into CASSLGRDRGGSPLHF.

The chain joins TRBV5-1 to TRBJ2-7; 9 bases are a match to TRBD1. Germline loops: CDR1 SGHRS, CDR2 YFSETQ. The CDR3 contains 15 residues. The V and J ends lost 3 bases and 4 bases, in that order; junction bases with no gene match: 8. The CDR3 DNA is TGCGCCAGCAGCTATACAGGGGGCCTTCAGTACGAGCAGTACTTC. It codes for CASSYTGGLQYEQYF.

The genes are TRBV11-3 and TRBJ2-5, with 11 bases aligning to TRBD1. CDR3 size: 20 residues. After removal of 1 base from V and 2 bases from J, the junction contained 15 bases not matched to a gene. From germline, CDR1 is SGHNT and CDR2 YENEEA. CDR3 loop: CASSLATWGQGGDGQETQYF. The DNA of the CDR3 is TGTGCCAGCAGCTTAGCGACGTGGGGACAGGGGGGTGACGGGCAAGAGACCCAGTACTTC. The variable domain in full, completed from reference TRBV11-3 and TRBJ2-5, reads EAGVVQSPRYKIIEKKQPVAFWCNPISGHNTLYWYLQNLGQGPELLIRYENEEAVDDSQLPKDRFSAERLKGVDSTLKIQPAELGDSAVYLCASSLATWGQGGDGQETQYFGPGTRLLVL.

This chain connects TRBV7-8 to TRBJ2-3; no reliable D call. Trimming removed 1 base at V and 2 bases at J, with 13 bases between. Germline CDR1 is SGHVS and CDR2 is FQNEAQ. The CDR3 sequence is 16 residues long. The CDR3 sequence is CASSLDLALLTDTQYF. The CDR3 nucleotides are TGTGCCAGCAGCTTAGACCTGGCACTACTCACAGATACGCAGTATTTT.

CDR3 nucleotides: TGCGCCAGCAGCCAAGTTAACAGGGCTTATCCTTCCAAAAACACCGGGGAGCTGTTTTTT. This sequence encodes CASSQVNRAYPSKNTGELFF. The chain carries TRBV4-3 and TRBJ2-2; TRBD1 might be the D (6 bases). The V end lost 1 base, the J end lost 2 bases, and 23 bases lay between the germline ends. CDR3 length equals 20 residues. Germline V gives CDR1 LGHNA, CDR2 YSLEER.

The count of this clone is one. The V call is TRBV23-1, the J call TRBJ1-6; 7 bases align to TRBD1. TRBV23-1 is treated as an ORF (open reading frame) with a function not yet certain. Trimming cost V 5 bases and J 9 bases; bases outside gene matches: 7. The CDR3 has 14 residues. The chain's CDR3 is CASSNQGVVSPLHF. CDR3 coding DNA: TGCGCCAGCAGTAATCAGGGGGTGGTTTCACCCCTCCACTTT.

The CDR3 here is CASRDRGWYGYTF. DNA of the CDR3: TGTGCCAGCCGGGACAGGGGGTGGTATGGCTACACCTTC. This chain connects TRBV19 to TRBJ1-2; 11 bases match TRBD1. The CDR3 spans 13 residues. V trimming: 9 bases; J trimming: 5 bases; junction bases outside the gene matches: 5. Germline-derived CDR1 and CDR2 are LNHDA and SQIVND (reference sequence).

V and J are TRBV28 and TRBJ1-4, with 12 bases matching TRBD1. CDR1 is MDHEN, CDR2 SYDVKM, per germline. CDR3 size: 18 residues. With 5 bases clipped from V and 7 bases from J, the junction kept 14 bases outside the gene matches. The CDR3 loop is CASSPRPGQGARGEKLFF. CDR3 DNA: TGTGCCAGCAGTCCCAGACCGGGACAGGGGGCGCGAGGTGAAAAACTGTTTTTT.

The chain uses TRBV6-1 and TRBJ1-2; TRBD1 matches at 8 bases. Germline CDR1 MNHNS, CDR2 SASEGT. V dropped 1 base and J dropped 6; count of bases not matched to a gene: 4. CDR3 length: 14 residues. CDR3 DNA: TGTGCCAGCAGTGAAGGGACAGGGTGGGATGGCTACACCTTC. Protein: CASSEGTGWDGYTF.

In this sample, this clone is medium-sized (0.01 to 0.1%). The chain joins TRBV5-4 to TRBJ1-1; D unresolved. The CDR3 totals 13 residues. Trimming took 4 bases from V and 6 from J, leaving 13 bases between them. Germline values: CDR1 SGHNT, CDR2 YYREEE (reference sequence). The CDR3 sequence is CASSQEDAAEAFF. The CDR3 coding sequence is TGTGCCAGCAGCCAGGAGGACGCGGCTGAAGCTTTCTTT.